A single sample is the source of the 8 T cell receptor beta chains below, sequenced in a study of blood T cell repertoires in COVID-19 (dated by TCRdb to the early 2020s). Library preparation employed the immunoSEQ multiplex PCR assay. The table was pulled from immuneACCESS by TCRdb, which kept in-frame rearrangements only. Such tables lose some clones; where checked, under half of the loss comes from unresolved V genes, and the rest has no known cause. The sample includes over 250,000 clones, with just under 90% observed a single time. The ten largest clones capture around 1.9% of the sample. The specimen was PBMCs or T cells enriched from blood (not recorded which). These receptors were collected from a woman between 55 and 75 years old who had recovered from COVID-19.

The CDR3 DNA reads TGTGCCAGCAGTCCTGAGACAGGGTCGGGCACCGGGGAGCTGTTTTTT. Translating gives CASSPETGSGTGELFF. The chain employs TRBV27 and TRBJ2-2; 7 nucleotides agree with TRBD1. This CDR3 is 16 amino acids long. Trimming at V came to 5 bases and at J to 4 bases, leaving 10 bases not matched to a gene. Germline CDR1 is MNHEY and CDR2 is SMNVEV (reference sequence).

This clone came up once. J is TRBJ1-1 and V is TRBV7-8, with 7 nucleotides matching TRBD1. The CDR3 length is 16 residues. Germline assignment: CDR1 SGHVS and CDR2 FQNEAQ. V was pared by 5 bases and J by 4 bases, with 13 bases of the junction left unmatched. The CDR3 sequence is CASSLSAQGSGTEAFF. In DNA form, the CDR3 reads TGTGCCAGCAGCCTCTCGGCACAGGGGTCCGGCACTGAAGCTTTCTTT.

This chain connects TRBV7-9 to TRBJ1-4, with TRBD1 as a possible D gene (5 bases). Germline V gives CDR1 SEHNR, CDR2 FQNEAQ (reference sequence). V lost 1 base to trimming and J lost 3 bases, with 9 bases between them. The CDR3 loop spans 15 amino acids. DNA for the CDR3: TGTGCCAGCAGCTTAGACAGGCGTTCTAATGAAAAACTGTTTTTT. Its translation: CASSLDRRSNEKLFF.

The chain couples TRBV4-1 to TRBJ2-7; TRBD1 matches at 8 bases. Trimming removed 5 bases from V and 3 bases from J; junction bases left unmatched: 3. The CDR3 has 13 residues. Germline values: CDR1 MGHRA, CDR2 YSYEKL. The CDR3 region has the DNA TGCGCCAGCAGCAAGGACAGGGACTACGAGCAGTACTTC. Translation: CASSKDRDYEQYF.

The chain carries TRBV18 and TRBJ2-1; the D gene is possibly TRBD1 (5 bases). V gave up 3 bases and J gave up 5 bases, with 11 bases separating them. Germline V gene sequence: CDR1 KGHSH, CDR2 LQKENI. The CDR3 contains 14 residues. The CDR3 coding sequence is TGTGCCAGCTCACCCCCCATCAGGGACAATGAGCAGTTCTTC. The encoded protein is CASSPPIRDNEQFF. The whole variable domain, filled in from reference TRBV18 and TRBJ2-1, reads NAGVMQNPRHLVRRRGQEARLRCSPMKGHSHVYWYRQLPEEGLKFMVYLQKENIIDESGMPKERFSAEFPKEGPSILRIQQVVRGDSAAYFCASSPPIRDNEQFFGPGTRLTVL.

The chain is built from TRBV5-1 and TRBJ2-1, with 9 nucleotides matching TRBD2. CDR3 length: 15 amino acids. CDR1 is SGHRS, CDR2 YFSETQ, per germline. The V gene end was trimmed by 2 bases and the J gene end by 8 bases; junction bases not matched to a gene: 8. This chain's CDR3 is CASSLGAGGKDEQFF. For the CDR3, the DNA is TGCGCCAGCAGCTTAGGGGCGGGGGGGAAGGATGAGCAGTTCTTC.

The genes are TRBV5-1 and TRBJ1-6; 9 bases fit TRBD1. This CDR3 comprises 13 residues. Germline trimming cut 5 bases from V and 7 bases from J; bases unmatched to any gene: 1. The germline V gene encodes CDR1 SGHRS and CDR2 YFSETQ. The CDR3 DNA reads as TGCGCCAGCAGTGGACAGGGGAATTCACCCCTCCACTTT. It translates to CASSGQGNSPLHF.

The chain carries TRBV30 and TRBJ2-7, with 9 positions matching TRBD1. The CDR3 sequence is 14 residues long. V was clipped by 4 bases and J by 2 bases; unmatched bases: 6. From germline, CDR1 is GTSNPN and CDR2 SVGIG (reference sequence). DNA of the CDR3: TGTGCCTGGAATCGCGGGACAGGGACCTACGAGCAGTACTTC. Its translation is CAWNRGTGTYEQYF.